The present entry profiles one T cell receptor beta chain with its context. TCRdb fed the RT-PCR reads into MiXCR, producing one record per CDR3 protein. The repertoire holds 500,000 to 600,000 distinct CDR3 sequences, with approximately 15% as singletons. This record comes from a study of response to subunit inactivated influenza vaccine. Trimming pared 0 bases from V and 5 bases from J, leaving 20 bases between. The CDR3 loop spans 16 amino acids. Germline V gene data show CDR1 as SQVTM and CDR2 as ANQGSEA. V gene TRBV29-1 combines with J gene TRBJ2-7; maybe TRBD1 (6 bases). This receptor was identified in a man aged 50-75 years who received an inactivated influenza vaccine. Sequencing was performed on CD4+ T cells sorted from PBMCs, taken 23 months after vaccination. CDR3 nucleotide sequence: TGCAGCGTTGAAGATTTTTCAGGAGAAGGGGGAAACGAGCAGTACTTC. Translated, it gives CSVEDFSGEGGNEQYF.